This T cell receptor beta chain comes out of a study of response to subunit inactivated influenza vaccine. Study-wide findings and caveats: Researchers suggested that each seasonal influenza vaccination recruits few new T cells.

This clonotype was picked up a small number of times. Its target is unknown. TCRdb reprocessed the RT-PCR reads with MiXCR, giving one entry per CDR3 protein. The profile shows under 550,000 distinct CDR3 sequences, 7.5% to 8.5% of them singletons. This CDR3 has 15 residues. V shed 3 bases and J shed 8 bases, with 17 bases lying between them. CDR1 and CDR2 from the germline V gene are KGHSH and LQKENI. The receptor comes from a man aged 50 to 75 who received an inactivated influenza vaccine. The sequencing used PBMCs from blood, collected less than 30 months after vaccination. The chain links TRBV18 to TRBJ2-1; D is perhaps TRBD1 or TRBD2 (5 bases each). The CDR3 sequence: CASSPSGTRADEQFF. The CDR3 bases are TGTGCCAGCTCACCTTCCGGGACGAGGGCCGATGAGCAGTTCTTC. Using reference TRBV18 and TRBJ2-1 for the parts outside the CDR3, the full variable domain is NAGVMQNPRHLVRRRGQEARLRCSPMKGHSHVYWYRQLPEEGLKFMVYLQKENIIDESGMPKERFSAEFPKEGPSILRIQQVVRGDSAAYFCASSPSGTRADEQFFGPGTRLTVL.